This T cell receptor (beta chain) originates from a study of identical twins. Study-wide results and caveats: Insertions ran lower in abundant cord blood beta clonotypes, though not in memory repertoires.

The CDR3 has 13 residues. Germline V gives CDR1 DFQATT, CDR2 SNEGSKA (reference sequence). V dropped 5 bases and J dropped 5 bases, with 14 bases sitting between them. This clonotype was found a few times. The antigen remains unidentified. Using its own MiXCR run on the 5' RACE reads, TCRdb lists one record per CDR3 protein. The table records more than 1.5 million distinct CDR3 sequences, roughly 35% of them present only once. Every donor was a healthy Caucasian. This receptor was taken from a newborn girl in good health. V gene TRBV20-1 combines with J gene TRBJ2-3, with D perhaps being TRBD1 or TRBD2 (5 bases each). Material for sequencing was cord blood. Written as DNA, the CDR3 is TGCAGTGCTCGGGACGCCATAGGAGATACGCAGTATTTT. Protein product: CSARDAIGDTQYF.